Listed below are T cell receptor beta chains from one sample, sequenced in a study of T cell responses to AZD1222 COVID-19 vaccine. Here immunoSEQ multiplex PCR was the method, and the copy in TCRdb shows in-frame clones only, minus some. Among 83,000 or so clones, 70% to 90% were seen once, and the ten largest hold under 5%. The source material was peripheral blood, sampled on day 0 of MenACWY control vaccination. These receptor sequences come from an adult in good health. Both conserved end residues are part of each CDR3. D genes are given only for firm matches. Where a row states a size, it is once, few, many or the class of an expanded clone; other rows omit it.

>TRBJ1-1|NA|TRBV28|NA
CASSLDTEAFF
TGTGCCAGCAGTCTGGACACTGAAGCTTTCTTT
>TRBJ2-1|NA|TRBV7-9|few
CASSFVAVYNEQFF
TGTGCCAGCAGCTTTGTGGCAGTTTACAATGAGCAGTTCTTC
>TRBJ1-1|TRBD1|TRBV19|NA
CASSMGDRGLSEAFF
TGTGCCAGTAGTATGGGGGACAGGGGGCTATCTGAAGCTTTCTTT
>TRBJ1-1|NA|TRBV5-8|NA
CASSLSPAMNTEAFF
TGTGCCAGCAGCTTGTCACCAGCAATGAACACTGAAGCTTTCTTT
>TRBJ2-1|NA|TRBV25-1|few
CASSGGAPEYNEQFF
TGTGCCAGCAGTGGAGGGGCTCCCGAATACAATGAGCAGTTCTTC
>TRBJ1-2|NA|TRBV15|NA
CATSRDRGTAYGYTF
TGTGCCACCAGCAGAGATCGGGGAACAGCTTATGGCTACACCTTC
>TRBJ2-7|NA|TRBV27|NA
CASSLPGPGYEQYF
TGTGCCAGCAGTCTACCGGGACCGGGCTACGAGCAGTACTTC
>TRBJ2-3|NA|TRBV3-1/TRBV3-2|NA
CASSQEGVTDTQYF
TGTGCCAGCAGCCAAGAAGGGGTAACAGATACGCAGTATTTT
>TRBJ1-5|NA|TRBV6-2/TRBV6-3|NA
CASSWASLGQPQHF
TGTGCCAGCAGCTGGGCCTCCTTGGGTCAGCCCCAGCATTTT
>TRBJ2-5|NA|TRBV5-6|NA
CASSPGTRGSQYF
TGTGCCAGCAGCCCTGGGACAAGAGGGAGCCAGTACTTC
>TRBJ1-5|NA|TRBV6-5|few
CASSKTDSNQPQHF
TGTGCCAGCAGTAAGACAGATAGCAATCAGCCCCAGCATTTT
>TRBJ2-6|NA|TRBV28|NA
CACRGTSGANVLTF
TGTGCCTGCCGGGGGACCTCTGGGGCCAACGTCCTGACTTTC
>TRBJ1-5|TRBD1|TRBV7-9|NA
CASSPQGNQPQHF
TGTGCCAGCAGCCCACAGGGGAATCAGCCCCAGCATTTT
>TRBJ2-1|NA|TRBV7-2|NA
CASSPGRSYNEQFF
TGTGCCAGCAGTCCGGGACGCTCCTACAATGAGCAGTTCTTC
>TRBJ1-6|TRBD1|TRBV9|NA
CASSSRTGSYNSPLHF
TGTGCCAGCAGCTCGAGGACAGGGTCCTATAATTCACCCCTCCACTTT
>TRBJ1-6|NA|TRBV18|NA
CASSPVGQRNSPLHF
TGTGCCAGCTCACCAGTCGGACAGCGAAATTCACCCCTCCACTTT
>TRBJ1-6|NA|TRBV18|NA
CASSQLGNSPLHF
TGTGCCAGCTCACAGTTGGGTAATTCACCCCTCCACTTT
>TRBJ2-7|NA|TRBV28|NA
CASSPGPPYEQYF
TGTGCCAGCAGCCCCGGGCCCCCCTACGAGCAGTACTTC
>TRBJ1-1|NA|TRBV24-1|NA
CATSDLTGDEAFF
TGTGCCACCAGTGATTTGACAGGCGATGAAGCTTTCTTT
>TRBJ1-1|TRBD1|TRBV30|NA
CAWSPQGAGAFF
TGTGCCTGGAGTCCCCAGGGGGCAGGAGCTTTCTTT
>TRBJ2-2|TRBD2|TRBV5-1|NA
CASSLGLENTGELFF
TGCGCCAGCAGTTTGGGACTAGAGAACACCGGGGAGCTGTTTTTT
>TRBJ1-1|TRBD1|TRBV7-8|NA
CASSALGQHTEAFF
TGTGCCAGCAGCGCCTTGGGACAGCACACTGAAGCTTTCTTT
>TRBJ1-1|NA|TRBV28|NA
CASGGWGAGDTEAFF
TGTGCCAGCGGTGGATGGGGAGCAGGTGACACTGAAGCTTTCTTT
>TRBJ2-1|NA|TRBV27|NA
CASSLGVLAYNEQFF
TGTGCCAGCAGTTTAGGAGTGTTGGCCTACAATGAGCAGTTCTTC
>TRBJ1-3|NA|TRBV9|NA
CASSVGGRSSGNTIYF
TGTGCCAGCAGCGTAGGTGGGAGATCCTCTGGAAACACCATATATTTT
>TRBJ2-1|NA|TRBV25-1|NA
CASSGYSSGQFF
TGTGCCAGCAGTGGCTACAGTTCAGGGCAGTTCTTC
>TRBJ1-1|NA|TRBV5-4|NA
CASSRDPNLKAEAFF
TGTGCCAGCAGCCGCGATCCGAACCTTAAGGCTGAAGCTTTCTTT
>TRBJ2-1|NA|TRBV10-3|NA
CAISERELSYNEQFF
TGTGCCATCAGTGAGAGGGAGTTGTCCTACAATGAGCAGTTCTTC
>TRBJ2-7|TRBD2|TRBV28|NA
CASRLGLAAPYEQYF
TGTGCCAGCAGGTTGGGACTAGCGGCCCCCTACGAGCAGTACTTC
>TRBJ1-1|NA|TRBV7-9|NA
CASSGDMWVPEAFF
TGTGCCAGCAGCGGCGACATGTGGGTGCCTGAAGCTTTCTTT
>TRBJ2-2|NA|TRBV9|NA
CASSHVNGELFF
TGTGCCAGCAGCCATGTAAACGGGGAGCTGTTTTTT
>TRBJ2-2|NA|TRBV6-4|once
CASGPGTNTGELFF
TGTGCCAGCGGCCCGGGAACGAACACCGGGGAGCTGTTTTTT
>TRBJ2-7|NA|TRBV10-3|NA
CAISDGTAHLSEQYF
TGTGCCATCAGTGATGGGACGGCCCATCTAAGCGAGCAGTACTTC
>TRBJ2-7|TRBD2|TRBV7-2|NA
CASSLSAGGPWEQYF
TGTGCCAGCAGCTTATCGGCGGGAGGGCCGTGGGAGCAGTACTTC
>TRBJ1-4|TRBD1|TRBV7-2|NA
CASRDRGNEKLFF
TGTGCCAGCAGGGACAGGGGGAATGAAAAACTGTTTTTT
>TRBJ1-3|NA|TRBV28|NA
CASRPPGPLADTIYF
TGTGCCAGCAGACCGCCTGGCCCTTTGGCCGACACCATATATTTT
>TRBJ1-1|NA|TRBV18|few
CASSLTPGGDTEAFF
TGTGCCAGCTCATTAACACCGGGGGGAGACACTGAAGCTTTCTTT
>TRBJ1-2|NA|TRBV5-6|NA
CASSLGGLGGSGYTF
TGTGCCAGCAGCTTGGGAGGATTGGGGGGCAGCGGCTACACCTTC